This T cell receptor beta chain is drawn from a study of patients and donors after allogeneic stem cell transplantation. TCRdb re-called the RT-PCR reads through MiXCR, storing one row per CDR3 protein. Here the sample spans about 960,000 distinct CDR3 sequences, 18% being singletons. CDR3 length: 14 amino acids. Trimming took 0 bases from V and 2 from J, leaving 8 bases between them. Germline V gene data show CDR1 as GTSNPN and CDR2 as SVGIG (reference sequence). This clonotype appeared a few times. The chain combines TRBV30 with TRBJ2-1; the D is unclear. This sequence originates from a human donor who was either an allogeneic HSCT recipient or a stem cell or donor lymphocyte infusion donor (not recorded which). It is not recorded whose cells these are; they may come from a transplant donor. Sequencing used blood, either unsorted or a sorted T cell fraction (not recorded which). CDR3 sequence: CAWSVGATYNEQFF. The CDR3 region has the DNA TGTGCCTGGAGTGTCGGCGCAACCTACAATGAGCAGTTCTTC.